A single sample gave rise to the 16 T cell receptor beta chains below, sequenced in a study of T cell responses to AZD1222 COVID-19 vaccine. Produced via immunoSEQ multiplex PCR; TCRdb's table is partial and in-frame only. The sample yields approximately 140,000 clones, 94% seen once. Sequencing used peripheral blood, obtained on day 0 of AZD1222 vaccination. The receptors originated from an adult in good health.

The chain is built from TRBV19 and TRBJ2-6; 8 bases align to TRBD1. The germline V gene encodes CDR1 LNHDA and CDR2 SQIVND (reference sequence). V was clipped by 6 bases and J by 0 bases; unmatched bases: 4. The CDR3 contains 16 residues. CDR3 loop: CASSRGLDSGANVLTF. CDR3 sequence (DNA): TGTGCCAGTAGCAGGGGGCTGGACTCTGGGGCCAACGTCCTGACTTTC.

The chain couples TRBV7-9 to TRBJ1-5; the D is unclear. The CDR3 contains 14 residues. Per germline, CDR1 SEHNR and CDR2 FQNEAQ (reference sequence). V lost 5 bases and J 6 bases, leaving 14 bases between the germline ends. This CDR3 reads CASSGSSMVQPQHF. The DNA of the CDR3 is TGTGCCAGCAGCGGCTCCTCCATGGTTCAGCCCCAGCATTTT.

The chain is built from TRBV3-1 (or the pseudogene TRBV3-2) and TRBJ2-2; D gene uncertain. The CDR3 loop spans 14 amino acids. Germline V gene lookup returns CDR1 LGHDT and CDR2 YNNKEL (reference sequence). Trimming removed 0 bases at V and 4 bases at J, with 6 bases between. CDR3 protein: CASSQDPITGELFF. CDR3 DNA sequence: TGTGCCAGCAGCCAAGATCCCATCACCGGGGAGCTGTTTTTT.

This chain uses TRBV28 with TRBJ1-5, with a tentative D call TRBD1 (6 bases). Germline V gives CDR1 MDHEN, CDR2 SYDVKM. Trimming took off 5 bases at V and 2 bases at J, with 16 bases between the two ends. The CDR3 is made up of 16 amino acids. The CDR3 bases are TGTGCCAGCAGTCGCCCCCGGTCAGGGGGCAATCAGCCCCAGCATTTT. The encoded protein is CASSRPRSGGNQPQHF.

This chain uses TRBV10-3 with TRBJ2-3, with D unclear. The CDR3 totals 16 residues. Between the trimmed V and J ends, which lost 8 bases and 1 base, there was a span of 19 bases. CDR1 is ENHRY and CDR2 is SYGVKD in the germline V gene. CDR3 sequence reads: CAIGAVWPPGTDTQYF. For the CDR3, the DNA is TGTGCCATCGGTGCCGTCTGGCCTCCCGGCACAGATACGCAGTATTTT.

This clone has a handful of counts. The CDR3 nucleotides read TGTGCCAGCAGCTTGGCAACGGGGATATACGAGCAGTACGTC. Protein product: CASSLATGIYEQYV. This chain joins TRBV7-8 and TRBJ2-7, with a possible D match to TRBD2 (5 bases). The V end was cut by 3 bases, the J end by 4 bases, with 13 bases between. This CDR3 region has 14 residues. The germline gives CDR1 SGHVS, CDR2 FQNEAQ.

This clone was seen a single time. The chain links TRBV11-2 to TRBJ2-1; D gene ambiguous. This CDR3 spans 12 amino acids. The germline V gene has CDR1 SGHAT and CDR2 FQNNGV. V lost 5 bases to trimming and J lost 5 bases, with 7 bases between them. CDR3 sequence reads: CASSLTHNEQFF. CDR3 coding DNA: TGTGCCAGCAGCCTCACTCACAATGAGCAGTTCTTC.

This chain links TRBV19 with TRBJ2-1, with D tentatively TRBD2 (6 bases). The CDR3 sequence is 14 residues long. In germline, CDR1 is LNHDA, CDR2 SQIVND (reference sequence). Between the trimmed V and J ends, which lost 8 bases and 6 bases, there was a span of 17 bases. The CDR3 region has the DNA TGTGCCAGTGGGGGATATTGGGGAGGCAATGAGCAGTTCTTC. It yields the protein CASGGYWGGNEQFF.

In DNA form, the CDR3 reads TGTGCCAGCAGCTATAGACAAGATGAAGCTTTCTTT. Translated: CASSYRQDEAFF. This chain connects TRBV7-9 to TRBJ1-1; D is unclear. Looked up from germline, CDR1 is SEHNR and CDR2 is FQNEAQ (reference sequence). The V and J ends lost 4 bases and 7 bases respectively, with 10 bases between them. CDR3 length: 12 residues.

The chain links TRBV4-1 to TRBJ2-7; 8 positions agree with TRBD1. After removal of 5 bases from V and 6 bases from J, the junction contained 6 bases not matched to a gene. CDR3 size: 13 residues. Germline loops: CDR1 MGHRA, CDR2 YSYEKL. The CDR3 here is CASSRTGQGEQYV. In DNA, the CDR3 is TGCGCCAGCAGCAGGACAGGGCAGGGCGAGCAGTACGTC.

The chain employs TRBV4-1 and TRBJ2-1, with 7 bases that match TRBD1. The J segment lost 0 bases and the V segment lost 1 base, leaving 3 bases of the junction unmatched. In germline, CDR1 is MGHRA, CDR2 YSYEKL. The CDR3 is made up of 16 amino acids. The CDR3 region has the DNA TGCGCCAGCAGCCAAGCGACAGGGATCTCCTACAATGAGCAGTTCTTC. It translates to CASSQATGISYNEQFF.

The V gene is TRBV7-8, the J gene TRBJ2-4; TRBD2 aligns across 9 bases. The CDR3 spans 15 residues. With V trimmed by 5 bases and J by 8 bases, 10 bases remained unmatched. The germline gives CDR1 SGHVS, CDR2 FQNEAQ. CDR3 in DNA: TGTGCCAGCAGCCCATTGGCGGGAGGGAGGGACATTCAGTACTTC. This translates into CASSPLAGGRDIQYF.

The CDR3 reads CATTHRGWVEKLFF. DNA of the CDR3: TGTGCCACCACCCACAGGGGATGGGTTGAAAAACTGTTTTTT. The J gene is TRBJ1-4, the V gene TRBV24-1; 7 nucleotides line up with TRBD1. The J segment lost 7 bases and the V segment lost 8 bases, leaving 9 bases of the junction unmatched. The germline V gene encodes CDR1 KGHDR and CDR2 SFDVKD. The CDR3 extends over 14 amino acids.

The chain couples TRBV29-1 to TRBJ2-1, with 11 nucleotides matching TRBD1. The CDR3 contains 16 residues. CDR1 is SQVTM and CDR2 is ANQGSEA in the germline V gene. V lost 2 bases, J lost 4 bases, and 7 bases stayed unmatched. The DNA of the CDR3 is TGCAGCGTTGAATACGGGACAGGGGGGACATACAATGAGCAGTTCTTC. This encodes CSVEYGTGGTYNEQFF.

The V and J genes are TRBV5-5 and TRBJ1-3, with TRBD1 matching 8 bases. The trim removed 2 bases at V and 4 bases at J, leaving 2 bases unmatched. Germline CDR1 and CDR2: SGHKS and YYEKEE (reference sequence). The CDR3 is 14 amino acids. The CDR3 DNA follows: TGTGCCAGCAGCTTATCAGGGGGCGGAAACACCATATATTTT. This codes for CASSLSGGGNTIYF.

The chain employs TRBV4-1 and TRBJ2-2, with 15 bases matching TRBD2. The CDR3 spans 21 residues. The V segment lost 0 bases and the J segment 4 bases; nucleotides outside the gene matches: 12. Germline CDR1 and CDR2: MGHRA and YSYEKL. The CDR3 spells CASSQDGNPGLAGGRTGELFF. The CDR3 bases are TGCGCCAGCAGCCAAGATGGAAACCCGGGACTAGCGGGGGGACGCACCGGGGAGCTGTTTTTT.